This T cell receptor beta chain was retrieved from a study of cytomegalovirus exposure and HLA in healthy donors. About the research overall: It was reported in a later analysis that the 95 to 150 validation repertoires used the same platform as the approximately 620 first-cohort repertoires. General study results and limits: According to a subsequent analysis, TCR clusters identified in the first cohort showed a tendency to co-occur across the roughly 110 validation repertoires.

CDR3 length: 12 residues. V lost 6 bases to trimming and J lost 5 bases; unmatched junction nucleotides: 0. In germline, CDR1 is MGHDK, CDR2 SYGVNS. With regard to this clone: No antigen is known for it.

The validation cohort, a group of 100 to 150 subjects, included the donors and was separate from the roughly 720-subject first cohort. Assay used: immunoSEQ multiplex PCR; TCRdb lists only in-frame clones, some missing. Among 200,000 to 250,000 clones listed, over 80% were seen once. This clonotype was sampled from a woman younger than 45 in good health and CMV-seropositive. V is TRBV25-1 and J is TRBJ2-2, with TRBD1 matching over 7 bases. Specimen: PBMCs. The CDR3 reads CASRQGTGELFF. The CDR3 nucleotides are TGTGCCAGCAGACAGGGGACCGGGGAGCTGTTTTTT.